This T cell receptor (beta chain) was identified during a study of cytomegalovirus exposure and HLA in healthy donors. Study results and caveats: The authors considered a cluster of highly shared sequence variants likely to be a sequencing artifact. Near-uniform donor sequencing depth was presumed by presence/absence analyses. Specificity of a few CMV-associated chains for CMV antigens was verified in vitro.

The CDR3 is 17 residues long. Deletions cut 10 bases from V and 1 base from J, with 25 bases between. Germline V gene data show CDR1 as LNHDA and CDR2 as SQIVND (reference sequence). Turning to this clone: The antigen is unknown.

Use of 60 Vbeta and 13 Jbeta primers characterized the PCR. Measured with immunoSEQ multiplex PCR; TCRdb has only the in-frame clones, and not every one. This table has around 160,000 clones, about 76% appearing once. The receptor comes from a male donor in good health and CMV-seropositive. The rearrangement links TRBV19 to TRBJ1-1; D is perhaps TRBD1 (6 bases). The specimen sequenced was PBMCs. The DNA for the CDR3 is TGTGCCACCGGCAGAGGGGGGGGCCTTCACTCGAACACTGAAGCTTTCTTT. Amino acids: CATGRGGGLHSNTEAFF.